This TCR beta chain emerged from a study of cytomegalovirus exposure and HLA in healthy donors. It was with 60 Vbeta and 13 Jbeta primers that the PCR ran. The table came from immunoSEQ multiplex PCR; TCRdb's copy has only in-frame clones and leaves some out. The sample carries approximately 110,000 clones, approximately 81% recorded once. Germline V lookup: CDR1 MDHEN, CDR2 SYDVKM. The CDR3 extends over 18 amino acids. V was shortened by 5 bases and J by 4 bases, with 26 bases between the two germline ends. Sequencing was carried out using PBMCs. This receptor was obtained from a woman aged 25 to 39 in good health and CMV-seronegative. The chain links TRBV28 to TRBJ1-2, with a weak D call TRBD1 (5 bases). CDR3 in DNA: TGTGCCAGCAGTCGTAGACCGGGAGGGGTTCGGTTAAGCTATGGCTACACCTTC. Translated, it gives CASSRRPGGVRLSYGYTF.